The TCR beta chain under discussion was sequenced for a study of blood T cell repertoires in COVID-19. Whole-study context: Samples taken during acute and convalescent COVID-19 were collected in the United States, Italy and Spain. T cells, B-cell-depleted T cells, or PBMCs supplied cDNA or gDNA.

In the study's own analysis: Reference gene primer amplification gave estimated nucleated cell counts. Data came from immunoSEQ multiplex PCR; TCRdb stores just in-frame clones and leaves some out. That table gives V, J and clone size, and the DNA gave D and trimming. The table lists more than 250,000 clones, more than 75% of them singletons, with 1% in the top ten. The CDR3 is made up of 13 amino acids. Germline CDR1 and CDR2: SEHNR and FQNEAQ (reference sequence). V lost 5 bases, J lost 0 bases, and 8 bases lay in between. The sample comprised peripheral blood. The receptor's source is a man in his fifties with active or convalescent COVID-19. This chain uses TRBV7-9 with TRBJ2-7; tentative D call: TRBD2 (6 bases). The CDR3 coding sequence is TGTGCCAGCAGCGGGACTCACTCCTACGAGCAGTACTTC. Amino acid sequence: CASSGTHSYEQYF. Combining the CDR3 with reference TRBV7-9 and TRBJ2-7 gives the whole variable domain DTGVSQNPRHKITKRGQNVTFRCDPISEHNRLYWYRQTLGQGPEFLTYFQNEAQLEKSRLLSDRFSAERPKGSFSTLEIQRTEQGDSAMYLCASSGTHSYEQYFGPGTRLTVT.